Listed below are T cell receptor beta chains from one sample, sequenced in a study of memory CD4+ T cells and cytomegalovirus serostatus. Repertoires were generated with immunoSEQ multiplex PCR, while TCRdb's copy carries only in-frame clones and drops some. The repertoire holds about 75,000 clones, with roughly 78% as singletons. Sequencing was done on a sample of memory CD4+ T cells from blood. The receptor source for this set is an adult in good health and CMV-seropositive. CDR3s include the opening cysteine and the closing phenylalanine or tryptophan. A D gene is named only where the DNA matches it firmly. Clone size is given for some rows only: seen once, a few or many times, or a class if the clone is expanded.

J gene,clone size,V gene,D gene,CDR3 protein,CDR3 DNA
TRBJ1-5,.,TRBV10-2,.,CASRGRVNQPQHF,TGCGCCAGCCGGGGCAGGGTGAATCAGCCCCAGCATTTT
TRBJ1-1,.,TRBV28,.,CASSTYRDPHTEAFF,TGTGCCAGCAGTACATACAGGGATCCGCACACTGAAGCTTTCTTT
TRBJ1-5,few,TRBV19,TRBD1,CASSSDREVGQPQHF,TGTGCCAGTAGTAGTGACAGGGAGGTTGGACAGCCCCAGCATTTT
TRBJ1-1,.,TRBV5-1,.,CASSPLKGSSLRNTEAFF,TGCGCCAGCAGCCCGCTGAAGGGCAGCTCGCTAAGGAACACTGAAGCTTTCTTT
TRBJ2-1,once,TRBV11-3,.,CASSLEDTPYNEQFF,TGTGCCAGCAGCTTAGAAGACACCCCCTACAATGAGCAGTTCTTC
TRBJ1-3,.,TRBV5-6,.,CASSLTGTGNTIYF,TGTGCCAGCAGCTTGACAGGTACCGGAAACACCATATATTTT
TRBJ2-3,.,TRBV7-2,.,CASSFADTQYF,TGTGCCAGCAGCTTTGCAGATACGCAGTATTTT
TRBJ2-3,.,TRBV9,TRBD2,CASSPRPSSGLWDTQYF,TGTGCCAGCAGCCCCCGACCCTCTAGCGGTCTGTGGGATACGCAGTATTTT
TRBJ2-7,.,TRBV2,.,CASSERDNSYEQYF,TGTGCCAGCAGTGAAAGGGACAACTCCTACGAGCAGTACTTC
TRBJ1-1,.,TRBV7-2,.,CASSLGGDGTEAFF,TGTGCCAGCAGCTTAGGGGGCGACGGGACTGAAGCTTTCTTT
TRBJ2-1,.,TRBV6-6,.,CASSRGVGEQFF,TGTGCCAGCTCCAGGGGCGTCGGTGAGCAGTTCTTC
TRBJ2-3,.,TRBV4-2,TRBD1,CASSQETGGADTQYF,TGTGCCAGCAGCCAAGAGACAGGGGGGGCAGATACGCAGTATTTT
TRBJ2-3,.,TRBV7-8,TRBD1,CASTNYFPGQGPDTQYF,TGTGCCAGCACCAATTACTTCCCGGGACAGGGGCCAGATACGCAGTATTTT
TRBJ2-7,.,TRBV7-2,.,CASSSNGYEQYF,TGTGCCAGCAGCTCCAATGGCTACGAGCAGTACTTC
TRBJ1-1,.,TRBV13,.,CASSLHRLEAFF,TGTGCCAGCAGCCTCCACAGGCTTGAAGCTTTCTTT
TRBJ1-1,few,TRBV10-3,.,CAIRGTVNTEAFF,TGTGCCATCAGGGGGACGGTGAACACTGAAGCTTTCTTT
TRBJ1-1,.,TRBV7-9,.,CASYRTANTEAFF,TGTGCCAGCTACCGAACGGCGAACACTGAAGCTTTCTTT
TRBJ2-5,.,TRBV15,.,CATSSDGAIEETQYF,TGTGCCACCAGCTCGGACGGAGCTATTGAGGAGACCCAGTACTTC
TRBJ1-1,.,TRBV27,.,CASSRDTPKPGNTEAFF,TGTGCCAGCAGCAGGGACACCCCGAAACCGGGGAACACTGAAGCTTTCTTT
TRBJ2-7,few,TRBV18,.,CASSPNGGYEQYF,TGTGCCAGCTCACCTAACGGAGGGTACGAGCAGTACTTC
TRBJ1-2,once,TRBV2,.,CASRADENYGYTF,TGTGCCAGCAGGGCAGACGAAAACTATGGCTACACCTTC
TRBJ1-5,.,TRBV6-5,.,CASSSGATGQPQHF,TGTGCCAGCAGTTCCGGGGCAACAGGTCAGCCCCAGCATTTT
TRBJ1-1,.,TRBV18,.,CASSALTGRVEAFF,TGTGCCAGCTCAGCCCTAACAGGGAGAGTTGAAGCTTTCTTT
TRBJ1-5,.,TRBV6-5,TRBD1,CASSVTGLSSQPQHF,TGTGCCAGCAGCGTGACAGGGTTGAGTAGTCAGCCCCAGCATTTT
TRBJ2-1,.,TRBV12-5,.,CASGPGGGSYNEQFF,TGTGCTAGTGGTCCCGGAGGCGGTTCCTACAATGAGCAGTTCTTC
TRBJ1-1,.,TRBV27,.,CASRRYRGFAFF,TGTGCCAGCAGAAGGTATAGGGGGTTTGCTTTCTTT
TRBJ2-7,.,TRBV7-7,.,CASSLSLDSYEQYF,TGTGCTAGCAGCTTAAGTCTAGATTCCTACGAGCAGTACTTC
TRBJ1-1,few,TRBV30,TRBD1,CAWSPQRTGIGRTQNTEAFF,TGTGCCTGGAGCCCGCAACGGACAGGGATCGGCCGGACTCAGAACACTGAAGCTTTCTTT
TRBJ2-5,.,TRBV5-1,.,CASSPAVVETQYF,TGCGCCAGCAGCCCGGCGGTGGTAGAGACCCAGTACTTC
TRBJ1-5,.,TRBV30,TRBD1,CAWSMDRGNQPQHF,TGTGCCTGGAGCATGGACAGGGGAAATCAGCCCCAGCATTTT
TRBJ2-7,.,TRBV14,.,CASSQDLAGEQYF,TGTGCCAGCAGCCAAGATCTTGCCGGTGAGCAGTACTTC
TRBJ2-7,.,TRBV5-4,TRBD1,CASSLAAGTGNYEQYF,TGTGCCAGCAGCTTGGCCGCAGGGACAGGCAATTACGAGCAGTACTTC
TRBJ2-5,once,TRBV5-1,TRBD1,CASSTGQGQETQYF,TGCGCCAGCAGCACTGGACAGGGGCAAGAGACCCAGTACTTC
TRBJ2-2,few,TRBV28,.,CASSLSSANTGELFF,TGTGCCAGCAGTTTATCTAGCGCGAACACCGGGGAGCTGTTTTTT
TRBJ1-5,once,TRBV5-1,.,CASSALGGNQPQHF,TGCGCCAGCAGCGCACTGGGGGGCAATCAGCCCCAGCATTTT
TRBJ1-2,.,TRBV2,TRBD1,CASSGPGGNYGYTF,TGTGCCAGCAGCGGGCCAGGGGGCAACTATGGCTACACCTTC
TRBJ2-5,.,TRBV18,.,CASSPGSQETQYF,TGTGCCAGCTCACCTGGGTCCCAAGAGACCCAGTACTTC
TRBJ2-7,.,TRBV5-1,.,CASSQWGAIYEQYF,TGCGCCAGCAGCCAATGGGGGGCAATCTACGAGCAGTACTTC
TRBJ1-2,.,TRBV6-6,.,CASSYTRQARYTF,TGTGCCAGCAGTTACACGAGACAGGCCCGCTACACCTTC
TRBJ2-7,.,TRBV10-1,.,CASSDPSSTGEQYF,TGCGCCAGCAGTGACCCTTCCTCGACGGGGGAGCAGTACTTC
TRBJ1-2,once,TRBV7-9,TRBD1,CASSLMTGVAYGYTF,TGTGCCAGCAGCCTGATGACAGGGGTCGCCTATGGCTACACCTTC
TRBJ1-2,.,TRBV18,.,CASSTGHNYGYTF,TGTGCCAGCTCAACGGGACACAACTATGGCTACACCTTC
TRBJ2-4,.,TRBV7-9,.,CASPTDEGVEGYF,TGTGCCAGCCCTACTGATGAGGGGGTTGAGGGGTACTTC
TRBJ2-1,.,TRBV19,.,CASSIGAGATANEQFF,TGTGCCAGTAGTATAGGGGCGGGGGCCACGGCCAATGAGCAGTTCTTC
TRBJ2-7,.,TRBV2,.,CASSVGRYEQYF,TGTGCCAGCAGTGTGGGACGGTACGAGCAGTACTTC
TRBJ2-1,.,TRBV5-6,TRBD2,CASSLDGTSANEQFF,TGTGCCAGCAGCTTGGACGGGACTAGCGCGAATGAGCAGTTCTTC
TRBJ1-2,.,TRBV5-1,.,CASSDTGDYGYTF,TGCGCCAGCTCCGACACGGGAGACTATGGCTACACCTTC
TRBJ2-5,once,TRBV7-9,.,CASRLGPPGRVRQETQYF,TGTGCCAGCAGGTTAGGCCCCCCAGGCAGGGTCAGACAAGAGACCCAGTACTTC
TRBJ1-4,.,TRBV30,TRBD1,CAWSVGTGEEKLFF,TGTGCCTGGAGTGTTGGGACAGGGGAAGAAAAACTGTTTTTT
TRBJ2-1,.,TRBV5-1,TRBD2,CASSLAGGRVNNEQFF,TGCGCCAGCAGCTTGGCTGGCGGGAGGGTCAACAATGAGCAGTTCTTC
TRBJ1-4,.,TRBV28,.,CASSLGGPRDQKLFF,TGTGCCAGCAGTCTCGGGGGCCCCCGGGACCAAAAACTGTTTTTT
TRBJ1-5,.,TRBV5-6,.,CASSLSPSLQGYNYGPQHF,TGTGCCAGCAGCTTGTCCCCTTCTCTACAGGGATATAATTATGGGCCCCAGCATTTT
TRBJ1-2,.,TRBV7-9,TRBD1,CASSFHGQAQNYYGYTF,TGTGCCAGCAGCTTTCATGGACAGGCGCAAAACTACTATGGCTACACCTTC
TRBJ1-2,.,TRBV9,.,CASSANGGYTF,TGTGCCAGCAGCGCGAACGGAGGCTACACCTTC
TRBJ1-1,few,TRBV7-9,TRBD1,CASSPWDRGIVAFF,TGTGCCAGCAGCCCATGGGACAGGGGAATAGTTGCTTTCTTT